A single sample is the source of the 8 T cell receptor beta chains below, sequenced in a study of CD8+ T cells in alopecia areata. RNA was extracted and reverse transcribed into cDNA as the sequencing template. Repertoires were generated with immunoSEQ multiplex PCR, while TCRdb's copy carries only in-frame clones and drops some. This table has approximately 110,000 clones, roughly 50% appearing once. As to treatment: oral pan-JAK inhibitor, 5-10 mg twice daily. Sample: CD4+ T cells sorted from blood, taken at week 24, from a patient treated with tofacitinib. The receptors come from a human donor with alopecia areata.

The genes are TRBV2 and TRBJ1-5; D remains ambiguous. V lost 4 bases, J lost 10 bases, and 20 bases lay in between. The CDR3 is 15 amino acids. The germline CDR1 and CDR2 sequences are SNHLY and FYNNEI. The CDR3 protein is CASSVEGDILGPQHF. The CDR3 DNA sequence: TGTGCCAGCAGTGTGGAGGGAGACATCCTGGGACCCCAGCATTTT.

CDR3 DNA: TGTGCCAGCGTAGGGGACAATCAGCCCCAGCATTTT. Amino acids: CASVGDNQPQHF. The genes are TRBV28 and TRBJ1-5, with D perhaps matching TRBD1 (5 bases). Trimming removed 8 bases at V and 3 bases at J, with 8 bases between. Germline-derived CDR1 and CDR2 are MDHEN and SYDVKM. The CDR3 has 12 residues.

The chain recombines TRBV19 with TRBJ2-7, with TRBD1 as a possible D gene (6 bases). CDR1 and CDR2 from the germline V gene are LNHDA and SQIVND (reference sequence). The CDR3 consists of 14 residues. V was shortened by 6 bases and J by 0 bases, with 12 bases between the two germline ends. The CDR3 DNA sequence: TGTGCCAGTAGAGCGAGGGGGACCTCCTACGAGCAGTACTTC. Translated: CASRARGTSYEQYF.

The V and J genes are TRBV29-1 and TRBJ2-3; the match to TRBD2 covers 12 bases. The J segment lost 0 bases and the V segment lost 8 bases, leaving 6 bases of the junction unmatched. Germline V gives CDR1 SQVTM, CDR2 ANQGSEA. The CDR3 covers 15 residues. This CDR3 reads CSKTSGGLSTDTQYF. For the CDR3, the DNA is TGCAGCAAGACTAGCGGGGGCCTTAGCACAGATACGCAGTATTTT.

In its sample, this clone was seen once. The chain joins TRBV4-3 to TRBJ2-6; D unresolved. CDR3 size: 14 residues. Trimming cost V 1 base and J 12 bases, with 13 bases left between them. Per germline, CDR1 LGHNA and CDR2 YSLEER. The CDR3 is CASSQALMQAVLTF. In nucleotides, the CDR3 is TGCGCCAGCAGCCAAGCGCTTATGCAGGCCGTCCTGACTTTC.

The V call is TRBV29-1, the J call TRBJ2-5, with TRBD1 matching 11 bases. CDR1 and CDR2 from the germline V gene are SQVTM and ANQGSEA. The CDR3 runs 13 residues. J lost 4 bases, V lost 7 bases, and 5 bases had no gene match. The CDR3: CSAVGTGGETQYF. For the CDR3, the DNA is TGCAGCGCTGTCGGGACAGGGGGAGAGACCCAGTACTTC. The whole variable domain, remainder taken from reference TRBV29-1 and TRBJ2-5, is SAVISQKPSRDICQRGTSLTIQCQVDSQVTMMFWYRQQPGQSLTLIATANQGSEATYESGFVIDKFPISRPNLTFSTLTVSNMSPEDSSIYLCSAVGTGGETQYFGPGTRLLVL.

In this sample, this clone turned up a few times. The V gene is TRBV4-1, the J gene TRBJ1-1, with D possibly TRBD1 on 5 matching bases. From germline, CDR1 is MGHRA and CDR2 YSYEKL. Trimming took 4 bases from V and 1 from J, leaving 16 bases between them. There are 16 residues in the CDR3. The CDR3 reads CASSRGGLRQNTEAFF. The DNA of the CDR3 is TGCGCCAGCAGCCGGGGGGGTCTCAGACAGAACACTGAAGCTTTCTTT.

This clone came up once. The chain has TRBV5-4 and TRBJ1-2; D gene uncertain. The length of the CDR3 is 12 residues. V lost 4 bases, J lost 6 bases, and 10 bases lay in between. Germline V gene lookup returns CDR1 SGHNT and CDR2 YYREEE (reference sequence). DNA for the CDR3: TGTGCCAGCAGCCTCGGGCCGGATGGCTACACCTTC. Residues: CASSLGPDGYTF.